This T cell receptor beta chain was sequenced during a study of T cell repertoires in cytomegalovirus infection. Overall study: CMV epitopes in the study were HLA-C-restricted (recently identified) and HLA-B-restricted (well studied). Public TCR beta signatures provided an indication of both CMV infection and a matching HLA type. General study results and limits: CMV-specific HLA-C-restricted TCR beta clonotypes dominated the ex vivo response. Carriers of CMV plus the relevant HLA were identified by cumulative public TCR beta family frequency.

The CDR3 is 17 amino acids. Germline V lookup: CDR1 SGHRS, CDR2 YFSETQ. V shed 4 bases and J 3 bases; nucleotides not matched to a gene: 6. Comments on this clonotype: Its target is unknown.

TCRdb called the reads again in MiXCR, with one record for every CDR3 protein. The sample has roughly 120,000 distinct CDR3 sequences, 32% seen once; the top ten hold about 54%. The clonotype originates from a human donor in good health (CMV status not recorded). Some clones in this sample may be carry-over from other donors' samples. J is TRBJ2-2 and V is TRBV5-1, with TRBD2 matching 13 bases. The sequencing here drew on CD8+ T cells from cultured PBMCs, taken from culture after CMV antigen stimulation. CDR3: CASSLLAGGPDTGELFF. The CDR3 DNA reads as TGCGCCAGCAGCCTACTAGCGGGGGGGCCAGACACCGGGGAGCTGTTTTTT. The full variable domain, rest sourced from reference TRBV5-1 and TRBJ2-2, is KAGVTQTPRYLIKTRGQQVTLSCSPISGHRSVSWYQQTPGQGLQFLFEYFSETQRNKGNFPGRFSGRQFSNSRSEMNVSTLELGDSALYLCASSLLAGGPDTGELFFGEGSRLTVL.